These 12 T cell receptor beta chains came from one sample sequenced in a study of beta chain features in type 1 diabetes. The study's findings and limits: Moderate but significant shortening of TCRB CDR3s was recorded in all four CD4+ subsets from Type 1 diabetes patients.

These receptors have no known antigen. Of the isolated RNA, all was reverse transcribed, and so the sequenced material was expressed TCRB transcripts. Repertoires were generated with immunoSEQ multiplex PCR, while TCRdb's copy carries only in-frame clones and drops some. The data hold some 350,000 clones, with roughly 14% observed a single time. The sample comprised naive CD4+ T cells from blood. Receptors were obtained from a woman aged 18-29 years with type 1 diabetes.

This sequence joins TRBV9 and TRBJ1-5; D gene ambiguous. Germline loops: CDR1 SGDLS, CDR2 YYNGEE. V gave up 4 bases and J gave up 4 bases, with 12 bases separating them. The CDR3 is 14 amino acids. The CDR3 DNA follows: TGTGCCAGCAGCCCCGCGATCGCTAATCAGCCCCAGCATTTT. Translation gives CASSPAIANQPQHF.

This clone was picked up a small number of times. This rearrangement joins TRBV18 to TRBJ2-1; 12 bases align to TRBD2. This CDR3 contains 15 residues. The germline V gene has CDR1 KGHSH and CDR2 LQKENI. The junction had 3 bases not matched to a gene; V was cut back by 3 bases and J by 6 bases. CDR3: CASSPGTSGPNEQFF. CDR3 bases: TGTGCCAGCTCACCTGGGACTAGCGGGCCCAATGAGCAGTTCTTC.

The chain couples TRBV6-5 to TRBJ2-2, with D tentatively TRBD1 (5 bases). The CDR3 runs to 14 residues. Germline V CDR1 and CDR2: MNHEY, SVGAGI. Trimming pared 4 bases from V and 2 bases from J, leaving 8 bases between. In DNA, the CDR3 is TGTGCCAGCAGTTCGACAGCTAACACCGGGGAGCTGTTTTTT. Its translation: CASSSTANTGELFF.

The CDR3 region is CASSQGAYGYTF. As DNA, the CDR3 is TGCGCCAGCAGCCAAGGCGCCTATGGCTACACCTTC. V and J are TRBV4-1 and TRBJ1-2, with unresolved D. The CDR3 covers 12 residues. CDR1 is MGHRA, CDR2 YSYEKL, per germline. The ends were cut back, 1 base at V and 4 bases at J, with 4 bases in the middle.

A few counts support this clone. The V gene is TRBV30, the J gene TRBJ1-1, with D possibly matching TRBD1 (5 bases). In germline, CDR1 is GTSNPN, CDR2 SVGIG (reference sequence). Trimming left V 5 bases short and J 0 bases short, with 10 bases between. The CDR3 runs 13 residues. CDR3 DNA: TGTGCCTGGCAGGGCTCCATGAACACTGAAGCTTTCTTT. Translating gives CAWQGSMNTEAFF.

This rearrangement joins TRBV1 to TRBJ2-1; the tabulated D call, TRBD2, remains unverified against the DNA. TRBV1 is flagged as a pseudogene. This CDR3 contains 17 residues. CDR3 DNA sequence: TGCACCAGCAGCCATTCCGGGGGACTAGCGTTGTGGGATGAGCAGTTCTTC. Its protein product is CTSSHSGGLALWDEQFF.

The chain uses TRBV30 and TRBJ1-5; TRBD1 is a possible D gene (5 bases). Between the trimmed V and J ends, which lost 0 bases and 7 bases, there was a span of 10 bases. This CDR3 has 13 residues. CDR1 and CDR2 from the germline V gene are GTSNPN and SVGIG (reference sequence). CDR3 region: CAWSVQAAQPQHF. The CDR3 DNA reads as TGTGCCTGGAGTGTACAGGCGGCGCAGCCCCAGCATTTT.

A note on this clone: The junction differs from germline at one of its ends, possibly a read error. This sequence joins TRBV5-1 and TRBJ1-2; possibly TRBD1 for D (5 bases). CDR1 and CDR2 from the germline V gene are SGHRS and YFSETQ. This CDR3 region has 14 residues. CDR3 in amino acids: CASSSLPDSPGDTF. The CDR3 coding sequence is TGCGCCAGCAGCTCCCTTCCAGACAGTCCTGGCGACACCTTC.

This clone is a singleton in its sample. The rearrangement links TRBV19 to TRBJ1-1; TRBD1 aligns across 7 bases. The CDR3 runs to 14 residues. The J segment lost 5 bases and the V segment lost 11 bases, leaving 14 bases of the junction unmatched. The V gene's germline CDR1 is LNHDA and CDR2 SQIVND (reference sequence). CDR3 protein: CACQGHPRGTEAFF. Here the CDR3 DNA reads TGTGCCTGCCAGGGACACCCCAGGGGGACTGAAGCTTTCTTT.

This sequence joins TRBV5-6 and TRBJ2-1; D not certain. V lost 0 bases to trimming and J lost 5 bases, with 6 bases between them. Germline CDR1 SGHDT, CDR2 YYEEEE. This CDR3 contains 13 residues. The CDR3 sequence is CASSLVEDNEQFF. CDR3 nucleotides: TGTGCCAGCAGCTTGGTCGAGGACAATGAGCAGTTCTTC.

CDR3: CASSLEGLATGELFF. The DNA for the CDR3 is TGCGCCAGCAGCTTGGAGGGACTAGCGACCGGGGAGCTGTTTTTT. The chain couples TRBV5-1 to TRBJ2-2; 10 bases agree with TRBD2. This CDR3 has 15 amino acids. The germline V gene encodes CDR1 SGHRS and CDR2 YFSETQ. J lost 5 bases, V lost 0 bases, and 1 base had no gene match.

V is TRBV19 and J is TRBJ2-7, with 9 bases that match TRBD1. Per the germline V gene, CDR1 is LNHDA and CDR2 is SQIVND (reference sequence). The CDR3 length is 16 residues. V shed 4 bases, J shed 2 bases, and the junction held 9 bases outside the gene matches. The CDR3 nucleotides are TGTGCCAGTAGTACACTTCCGGGACAGGGAGCCTACGAGCAGTACGTC. Protein sequence: CASSTLPGQGAYEQYV.